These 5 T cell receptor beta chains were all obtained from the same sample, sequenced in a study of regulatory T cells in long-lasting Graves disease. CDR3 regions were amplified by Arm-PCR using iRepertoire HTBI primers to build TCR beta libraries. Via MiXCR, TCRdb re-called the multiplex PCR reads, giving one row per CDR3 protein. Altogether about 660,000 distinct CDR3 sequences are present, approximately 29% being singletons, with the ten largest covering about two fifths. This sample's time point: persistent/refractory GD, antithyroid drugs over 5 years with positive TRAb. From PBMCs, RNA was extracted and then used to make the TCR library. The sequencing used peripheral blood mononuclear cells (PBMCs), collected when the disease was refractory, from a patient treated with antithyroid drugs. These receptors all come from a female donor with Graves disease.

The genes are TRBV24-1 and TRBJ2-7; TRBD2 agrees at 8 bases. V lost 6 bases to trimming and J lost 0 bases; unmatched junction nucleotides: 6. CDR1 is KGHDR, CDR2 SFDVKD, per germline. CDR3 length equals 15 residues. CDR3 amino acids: CATSTLGTSSYEQYF. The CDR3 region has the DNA TGTGCCACCAGTACCTTGGGGACTAGCTCCTACGAGCAGTACTTC.

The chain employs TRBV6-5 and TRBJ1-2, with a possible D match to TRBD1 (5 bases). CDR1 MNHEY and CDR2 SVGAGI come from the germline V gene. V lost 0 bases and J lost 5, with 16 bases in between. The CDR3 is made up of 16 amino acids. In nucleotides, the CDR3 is TGTGCCAGCAGTTACTCGACGCGGGGGAGCAGTTATGGCTACACCTTC. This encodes CASSYSTRGSSYGYTF.

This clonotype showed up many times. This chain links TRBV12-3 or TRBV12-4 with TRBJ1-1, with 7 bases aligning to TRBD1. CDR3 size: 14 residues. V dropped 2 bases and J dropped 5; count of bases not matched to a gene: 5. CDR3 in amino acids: CASSLFLTGTEAFF. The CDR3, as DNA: TGTGCCAGCAGTTTATTCTTGACAGGGACTGAAGCTTTCTTT.

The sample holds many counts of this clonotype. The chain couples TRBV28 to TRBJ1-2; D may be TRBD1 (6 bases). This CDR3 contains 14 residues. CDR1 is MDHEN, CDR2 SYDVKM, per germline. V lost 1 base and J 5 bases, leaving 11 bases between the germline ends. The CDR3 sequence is CASSLLTGIYGYTF. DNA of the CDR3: TGTGCCAGCAGTTTATTAACAGGGATATATGGCTACACCTTC.

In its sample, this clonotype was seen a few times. CDR3 in amino acids: CASSENLTGRWFYGYTF. The CDR3 bases are TGTGCCAGCAGTGAGAACCTAACAGGGAGATGGTTCTATGGCTACACCTTC. The chain combines TRBV6-1 with TRBJ1-2; the D gene is possibly TRBD1 (6 bases). The CDR3 covers 17 residues. Germline assignment: CDR1 MNHNS and CDR2 SASEGT. Between the trimmed V and J ends, which lost 3 bases and 4 bases, there was a span of 21 bases.